A single sample is the source of the 30 T cell receptor beta chains below, sequenced in a study of cytomegalovirus exposure and HLA in healthy donors. The PCR contained 60 Vbeta and 13 Jbeta primers. Method: immunoSEQ multiplex PCR; TCRdb's copy keeps in-frame clones and lacks some. The table shows 150,000 to 200,000 clones, with 75% to 90% occurring only once. Input material: PBMCs. The receptors derive from a male donor in good health and CMV-seropositive.

The gene calls are TRBV30 and TRBJ2-5; weak D call: TRBD2 (6 bases). The J call is doubtful: the DNA matches TRBJ2-7 better. Germline loops: CDR1 GTSNPN, CDR2 SVGIG (reference sequence). This CDR3 has 17 residues. This CDR3 is CAWSALAPILFSYEQYF. CDR3 DNA: TGTGCCTGGAGTGCGCTAGCGCCTATACTATTCTCCTACGAGCAGTACTTC.

The rearrangement joins TRBV28 to TRBJ1-2; D is unresolved. Trimming cost V 4 bases and J 5 bases, with 11 bases left between them. Germline lookup yields CDR1 MDHEN and CDR2 SYDVKM. The CDR3 contains 13 residues. The chain's CDR3 is CASSSPRRYGYTF. CDR3 in DNA: TGTGCCAGCAGTTCCCCCCGGAGATATGGCTACACCTTC.

This clone was observed a single time. This sequence joins TRBV5-1 and TRBJ1-1; 9 bases map to TRBD1. The ends lost 2 bases at V and 5 bases at J; junction bases unmatched: 7. This CDR3 spans 15 amino acids. The germline V gene encodes CDR1 SGHRS and CDR2 YFSETQ. CDR3 loop: CASSLGTGGGTEAFF. CDR3 bases: TGCGCCAGCAGCTTAGGAACAGGGGGCGGGACTGAAGCTTTCTTT.

The chain combines TRBV18 with TRBJ1-1, with 7 bases aligning to TRBD1. After removal of 3 bases from V and 4 bases from J, the junction contained 5 bases not matched to a gene. The length of the CDR3 is 14 residues. CDR1 KGHSH and CDR2 LQKENI come from the germline V gene. DNA of the CDR3: TGTGCCAGCTCACCGTCGACAGGGACCACTGAAGCTTTCTTT. Translated, it gives CASSPSTGTTEAFF.

The genes are TRBV2 and TRBJ2-3; D gene uncertain. The CDR3 consists of 14 residues. Trimming shortened V by 0 bases and J by 5 bases, and 9 bases separated the two germline ends. Germline V gene lookup returns CDR1 SNHLY and CDR2 FYNNEI. CDR3 bases: TGTGCCAGCAGTGAAGCAACTTTTGGAGATACGCAGTATTTT. It translates to CASSEATFGDTQYF. Based on the CDR3 plus reference TRBV2 and TRBJ2-3, the full variable domain is EPEVTQTPSHQVTQMGQEVILRCVPISNHLYFYWYRQILGQKVEFLVSFYNNEISEKSEIFDDQFSVERPDGSNFTLKIRSTKLEDSAMYFCASSEATFGDTQYFGPGTRLTVL.

V and J are TRBV5-1 and TRBJ1-2; the match to TRBD1 covers 8 bases. Germline assignment: CDR1 SGHRS and CDR2 YFSETQ. After removal of 0 bases from V and 10 bases from J, the junction contained 8 bases not matched to a gene. This CDR3 has 14 residues. The CDR3 bases are TGCGCCAGCAGCTTGGCAGGGGGCCCCATAGCCTACACCTTC. Amino acids: CASSLAGGPIAYTF.

This clone was counted once. The chain combines TRBV29-1 with TRBJ2-1, with TRBD2 identical over 7 bases. This CDR3 comprises 18 residues. Trimming at V came to 5 bases and at J to 5 bases, leaving 21 bases not matched to a gene. Germline assignment: CDR1 SQVTM and CDR2 ANQGSEA. CDR3 bases: TGCAGCGTTTCACTTCTAGCGGTTGGATGGGACGAGAACAATGAGCAGTTCTTC. It translates to CSVSLLAVGWDENNEQFF.

The rearrangement uses TRBV12-2 and TRBJ2-5; TRBD2 is the table's D call and was not checked against the DNA. TRBV12-2 constitutes a pseudogene. CDR3 length: 18 amino acids. Written as DNA, the CDR3 is TGTGCAAGTCGCTTAGTCGGGCGACTAGATTGCGTAAGAGAGACCCAGTACTTC. This translates into CASRLVGRLDCVRETQYF.

In DNA, the CDR3 is TGTGCCAGCAGCCGTCGACAGTCCTACGAGCAGTACTTC. It specifies CASSRRQSYEQYF. The chain couples TRBV7-6 to TRBJ2-7, with a tentative D call TRBD1 (5 bases). Germline CDR1 SGHVS, CDR2 FNYEAQ. Trimming took off 5 bases at V and 1 base at J, with 9 bases between the two ends. This CDR3 is built from 13 residues.

This clone was observed a handful of times. This chain uses TRBV5-1 with TRBJ1-6; tentatively, D is TRBD1 (5 bases). The ends were cut back, 2 bases at V and 10 bases at J, with 16 bases in the middle. CDR1 and CDR2 (germline): SGHRS, YFSETQ. The CDR3 has 15 amino acids. The CDR3 DNA reads as TGCGCCAGCAGCTTCCTGACAGTCGCAGGGTCACCCCTCCACTTT. Residues: CASSFLTVAGSPLHF.

The V call is TRBV30, the J call TRBJ1-2; TRBD1 might be the D (6 bases). The V gene's germline CDR1 is GTSNPN and CDR2 SVGIG (reference sequence). The V and J ends lost 5 bases and 2 bases respectively, with 18 bases between them. This CDR3 has 15 amino acids. CDR3: CAWDGGAASNYGYTF. The CDR3 DNA is TGTGCCTGGGATGGGGGGGCTGCTTCGAACTATGGCTACACCTTC.

The chain employs TRBV6-5 and TRBJ2-1, with TRBD2 matching 14 bases. The germline CDR1 and CDR2 sequences are MNHEY and SVGAGI. With V trimmed by 8 bases and J by 7 bases, 7 bases remained unmatched. CDR3 size: 15 residues. The CDR3 bases are TGTGCCAGCGAAGGTGGGACTAGCGGGAGTAATGAGCAGTTCTTC. Protein product: CASEGGTSGSNEQFF.

A remark on this clone: Other DNA sequences in the same sample also yield this CDR3. The genes are TRBV5-4 and TRBJ1-1; D is undetermined. Trimming removed 0 bases at V and 3 bases at J, with 15 bases between. CDR3 size: 16 residues. Germline-derived CDR1 and CDR2 are SGHNT and YYREEE (reference sequence). The CDR3 region is CASSLGGGSMDTEAFF. CDR3 bases: TGTGCCAGCAGCTTGGGTGGAGGCTCGATGGACACTGAAGCTTTCTTT.

The rearrangement uses TRBV2 and TRBJ2-4; 7 nucleotides align to TRBD1. The junction had 10 bases not matched to a gene; V was cut back by 10 bases and J by 1 base. This CDR3 is built from 15 residues. CDR1 and CDR2 (germline): SNHLY, FYNNEI. The CDR3 coding sequence is TGTGCCACTTCGGACAGGCTTGTTGCCAAAAACATTCAGTACTTC. Residues: CATSDRLVAKNIQYF.

CDR3 in amino acids: CASSSPSGTSYNEQFF. The CDR3 DNA reads TGTGCCAGCAGCTCACCCTCCGGGACTAGCTACAATGAGCAGTTCTTC. The rearrangement uses TRBV13 and TRBJ2-1; 8 bases align to TRBD2. CDR3 length equals 16 residues. With 4 bases clipped from V and 3 bases from J, the junction kept 8 bases outside the gene matches. The germline gives CDR1 PRHDT, CDR2 FYEKMQ (reference sequence).

J is TRBJ2-1 and V is TRBV5-1; TRBD2 is a possible D gene (6 bases). The V end was cut by 0 bases, the J end by 9 bases, with 16 bases between. The CDR3 has 15 amino acids. Germline CDR1 SGHRS, CDR2 YFSETQ. CDR3 amino acids: CASSLEASEYSEQFF. CDR3 DNA: TGCGCCAGCAGCTTGGAGGCTAGCGAATATAGTGAGCAGTTCTTC.

This clone showed up just once. This chain connects TRBV12-5 to TRBJ1-5, with TRBD1 as a possible D gene (5 bases). The CDR3 covers 15 residues. The germline V gene encodes CDR1 LGHNT and CDR2 FRNRAP. The germline V and J ends were trimmed by 0 bases and 6 bases, with 12 bases remaining between them. This CDR3 reads CASGLVGGTGQPQHF. CDR3 sequence (DNA): TGTGCTAGTGGTTTGGTGGGGGGTACGGGTCAGCCCCAGCATTTT. Variable domain in full (rest from reference TRBV12-5 and TRBJ1-5): DARVTQTPRHKVTEMGQEVTMRCQPILGHNTVFWYRQTMMQGLELLAYFRNRAPLDDSGMPKDRFSAEMPDATLATLKIQPSEPRDSAVYFCASGLVGGTGQPQHFGDGTRLSIL.

This clone was detected once. This chain uses TRBV6-1 with TRBJ1-1; D not resolved. The V gene lost 8 bases and the J gene lost 1 base, with 5 bases spanning the gap. CDR3 length: 11 amino acids. The germline V gene encodes CDR1 MNHNS and CDR2 SASEGT. As DNA, the CDR3 is TGTGCCAGCTTCAGGAACACTGAAGCTTTCTTT. Translating gives CASFRNTEAFF.

The chain employs TRBV27 and TRBJ1-5; D is undetermined. Trimming stripped 6 bases from V and 3 bases from J, with 15 bases between. This CDR3 has 15 residues. The germline V gene encodes CDR1 MNHEY and CDR2 SMNVEV (reference sequence). The CDR3 DNA sequence: TGTGCCAGCAGGGCAGGCCCGGCCTCCAATCAGCCCCAGCATTTT. Protein product: CASRAGPASNQPQHF.

As DNA, the CDR3 is TGTGCCAGCAGCATCAGCGGAATCTCCACAGATACGCAGTATTTT. Residues: CASSISGISTDTQYF. The chain uses TRBV9 and TRBJ2-3; TRBD2 is a possible D gene (5 bases). Trimming removed 4 bases at V and 2 bases at J, with 14 bases between. Looked up from germline, CDR1 is SGDLS and CDR2 is YYNGEE. The CDR3 has 15 amino acids.

This clone turned up a few times. The chain links TRBV27 to TRBJ1-5, with 7 positions matching TRBD1. CDR1 MNHEY and CDR2 SMNVEV come from the germline V gene (reference sequence). This CDR3 contains 17 residues. V trimming: 0 bases; J trimming: 3 bases; junction bases outside the gene matches: 8. CDR3 loop: CASSLSGGGTPNQPQHF. CDR3 coding DNA: TGTGCCAGCAGTTTATCAGGGGGCGGAACCCCCAATCAGCCCCAGCATTTT.

The chain links TRBV7-9 to TRBJ2-7, with D perhaps matching TRBD1 (6 bases). This CDR3 spans 14 amino acids. V lost 5 bases, J lost 2 bases, and 13 bases lay in between. Germline V gives CDR1 SEHNR, CDR2 FQNEAQ (reference sequence). The CDR3 loop reads CASSPGTPAYEQYF. The DNA of the CDR3 is TGTGCCAGCAGCCCGGGGACACCAGCCTACGAGCAGTACTTC.

V usage is TRBV4-3 and J usage is TRBJ2-4; the D gene is possibly TRBD2 (5 bases). Germline V CDR1 and CDR2: LGHNA, YSLEER. This CDR3 has 15 residues. V lost 0 bases and J 6 bases, leaving 12 bases between the germline ends. The CDR3 DNA follows: TGCGCCAGCAGCCAAGATCCCGGAGGCCGAAACATTCAGTACTTC. Translating it yields CASSQDPGGRNIQYF.

The rearrangement links TRBV19 to TRBJ2-3; 10 bases are a match to TRBD2. Germline loops: CDR1 LNHDA, CDR2 SQIVND (reference sequence). Losses at the gene ends were 5 bases for V and 6 bases for J; bases not matched to a gene: 8. The CDR3 totals 15 residues. The CDR3 reads CASSLSGRDADTQYF. CDR3 nucleotides: TGTGCCAGTAGTCTGAGCGGGAGGGACGCCGATACGCAGTATTTT.

CDR3 residues: CASSGTWDTQYF. The CDR3 nucleotides read TGCGCCAGCAGCGGCACCTGGGATACGCAGTATTTT. The rearrangement uses TRBV5-1 and TRBJ2-3; the D is unclear. The V end lost 4 bases, the J end lost 6 bases, and 9 bases lay between the germline ends. The CDR3 spans 12 residues. Germline V gene data show CDR1 as SGHRS and CDR2 as YFSETQ.

This rearrangement joins TRBV2 to TRBJ2-2, with D uncertain. Trimming took off 3 bases at V and 1 base at J, with 9 bases between the two ends. The CDR3 is 15 amino acids. Germline V gives CDR1 SNHLY, CDR2 FYNNEI. The CDR3, as DNA: TGTGCCAGCAGTGACTATCTGAAGAACACCGGGGAGCTGTTTTTT. It specifies CASSDYLKNTGELFF. Based on the CDR3 plus reference TRBV2 and TRBJ2-2, the full variable domain is EPEVTQTPSHQVTQMGQEVILRCVPISNHLYFYWYRQILGQKVEFLVSFYNNEISEKSEIFDDQFSVERPDGSNFTLKIRSTKLEDSAMYFCASSDYLKNTGELFFGEGSRLTVL.

The rearrangement uses TRBV19 and TRBJ2-1, with 10 nucleotides matching TRBD1. Germline V gene data show CDR1 as LNHDA and CDR2 as SQIVND (reference sequence). CDR3 length: 19 residues. With V trimmed by 5 bases and J by 0 bases, 13 bases remained unmatched. CDR3 in DNA: TGTGCCAGTAGTTCCCCCCGGGACAGGGGTGTTGGCTCCTACAATGAGCAGTTCTTC. Protein: CASSSPRDRGVGSYNEQFF. The complete variable domain, with remaining parts taken from reference TRBV19 and TRBJ2-1, reads DGGITQSPKYLFRKEGQNVTLSCEQNLNHDAMYWYRQDPGQGLRLIYYSQIVNDFQKGDIAEGYSVSREKKESFPLTVTSAQKNPTAFYLCASSSPRDRGVGSYNEQFFGPGTRLTVL.

V usage is TRBV28 and J usage is TRBJ1-4; D gene uncertain. The CDR3 consists of 15 residues. The germline V gene has CDR1 MDHEN and CDR2 SYDVKM. The V and J ends lost 8 bases and 3 bases respectively, with 16 bases between them. CDR3 sequence: CASDPRSGSNEKLFF. The CDR3 DNA is TGTGCCAGCGATCCCAGGAGCGGATCTAATGAAAAACTGTTTTTT.

The chain recombines TRBV11-3 with TRBJ2-1, with D maybe TRBD2 (5 bases). In germline, CDR1 is SGHNT, CDR2 YENEEA. V was cut by 3 bases and J by 0 bases, with 15 bases left in between. The CDR3 runs 17 residues. The CDR3 DNA reads as TGTGCCAGCAGCTTGACTACGCTGGGGAGCTCCTACAATGAGCAGTTCTTC. Its translation is CASSLTTLGSSYNEQFF.

The sample holds a few counts of this clone. The chain employs TRBV29-1 and TRBJ2-5; tentative D call: TRBD2 (5 bases). This CDR3 spans 11 amino acids. V was clipped by 3 bases and J by 5 bases, with 7 bases between them. In germline, CDR1 is SQVTM, CDR2 ANQGSEA. The CDR3 spells CSVESGETQYF. The DNA for the CDR3 is TGCAGCGTTGAGAGCGGCGAGACCCAGTACTTC. The full variable domain, with the rest looked up from reference TRBV29-1 and TRBJ2-5, is SAVISQKPSRDICQRGTSLTIQCQVDSQVTMMFWYRQQPGQSLTLIATANQGSEATYESGFVIDKFPISRPNLTFSTLTVSNMSPEDSSIYLCSVESGETQYFGPGTRLLVL.